The entry that follows covers one T cell receptor (beta chain) sequence. Antigen unknown. This entry is derived from a study of cytomegalovirus exposure and HLA in healthy donors. The germline CDR1 and CDR2 sequences are LNHDA and SQIVND (reference sequence). The CDR3 sequence is 15 residues long. Trimming removed 6 bases from V and 3 bases from J, with 18 bases in between. Study-level points and caveats: The authors listed 180 or so TCR beta chains as cytomegalovirus-associated. The likely origin of a cluster of highly shared sequence variants was a sequencing artifact. Among CMV-associated TCR beta chains, most appeared HLA-restricted in a later analysis. With high specificity and sensitivity, the classifier reportedly diagnosed cytomegalovirus status.

Use of 60 Vbeta and 13 Jbeta primers characterized the PCR. Sequencing used immunoSEQ multiplex PCR; TCRdb keeps in-frame clones, though not all of them. The table lists 120,000 to 150,000 clones, 9.4% of them singletons. The receptor was derived from a male donor in good health and CMV-seronegative. The genes are TRBV19 and TRBJ2-7; the D gene is possibly TRBD1 (6 bases). The sequenced sample was PBMCs. The CDR3 DNA is TGTGCCAGTAGCCCAGGGGCCGGGGAAGGCTACGAGCAGTACTTC. It codes for CASSPGAGEGYEQYF.